The entry that follows covers one TCR beta chain sequence. CDR1 SNHLY and CDR2 FYNNEI come from the germline V gene. Trimming pared 6 bases from V and 4 bases from J, leaving 13 bases between. This CDR3 is 13 amino acids long. This sample is drawn from a study of shared clonotypes between healthy human individuals. Some clones are missing from TCRdb's copy, which holds only in-frame ones; the method was immunoSEQ multiplex PCR. The sample lists roughly 1.5 million clones; approximately 98% were seen once. Material: naive CD4+ T cells sorted from blood. The sample's subset: CD45RA+ positively selected. The origin of this receptor is a man aged 25-45 years in good health. The rearrangement joins TRBV2 to TRBJ2-7; TRBD1 or TRBD2 may be the D gene (5 bases each). The CDR3 loop is CASRSGTSYEQYF. CDR3 in DNA: TGTGCCAGCAGGTCGGGGACCTCGTACGAGCAGTACTTC.